Below, one TCR beta chain is given with its context. No antigen is known for it. Addition of a universal primer site occurred through template switching, and cDNA carried unique molecular identifiers. TCRdb fed the 5' RACE reads into MiXCR, producing one record per CDR3 protein. This table has about 720,000 distinct CDR3 sequences, under 9% appearing once. The source of the sample is a study of identical twins. Study-level results: Insertions ran lower in abundant cord blood beta clonotypes, though not in memory repertoires. Out-of-frame beta chain sequences displayed weaker excess sharing between twins.

All donors comprised healthy Caucasians. This CDR3 comprises 13 residues. Trimming cost V 7 bases and J 0 bases, with 12 bases left between them. Germline CDR1 reads SQVTM; CDR2 reads ANQGSEA. The data were also submitted as part of a second study, on yellow fever vaccine responses in identical twins.

The sequence was collected from a woman younger than 30 in good health. The rearrangement joins TRBV29-1 to TRBJ1-1, with D perhaps TRBD1 (5 bases). The specimen sequenced was PBMCs. The CDR3 protein is CSGNRNVNTEAFF. In nucleotides, the CDR3 is TGCAGCGGTAACAGGAATGTGAACACTGAAGCTTTCTTT.